This T cell receptor (beta chain) was recovered during a study of memory CD4+ T cells and cytomegalovirus serostatus. Of note for this clone: As yet, its antigen is unknown.

Authors' analysis steps: Out-of-frame sequences were removed, leaving 2,204,828 distinct TCRbeta sequences. The method was immunoSEQ multiplex PCR; TCRdb's version includes in-frame clones alone and lacks a portion of them. V and J calls and clone size come straight from that table; D and trimming were deduced from the DNA. In the table there are roughly 53,000 clones, around 81% of which are singletons. The V gene's germline CDR1 is MNHNS and CDR2 SASEGT. Trimming removed 2 bases from V and 4 bases from J, with 11 bases in between. The CDR3 has 14 residues. Study-level findings and limits: About two fifths of the roughly 150 known CMV-associated TCRbeta sequences appeared in CD4+ memory. Median bootstrapped AUC for CMV status was approximately 0.94 originally, approximately 0.93 US-trained.

The sort gate was single viable CD3+CD4+CD8-CD45RO+ cells for memory CD4+ T cells. The clonotype comes from an adult in good health and CMV-seronegative. This rearrangement joins TRBV6-1 to TRBJ1-2, with D unresolved. Material: memory CD4+ T cells from blood. The CDR3 region is CASSEILRGYGYTF. In nucleotides, the CDR3 is TGTGCCAGCAGTGAAATATTGAGAGGCTATGGCTACACCTTC.